The 24 T cell receptor beta chains in this list originate from one sample, sequenced in a study of T cells in Graves' hyperthyroidism and ophthalmopathy. Amplified regions were TCR beta CDR3 sequences from RNA transcripts. HTBI primers were used for first-round RT-PCR of the TCR CDR3. TCRdb analysed the multiplex PCR reads with MiXCR anew, one entry per CDR3 protein. The sample shows 200,000 to 250,000 distinct CDR3 sequences, roughly 15% of them seen only once. Sequences were obtained from blood. Receptors originate from a woman younger than 35 with Graves' ophthalmopathy.

The V call is TRBV11-1, the J call TRBJ2-7; D perhaps matches TRBD2 (5 bases). This CDR3 is built from 15 residues. CDR1 and CDR2 from the germline V gene are SGHAT and FQDESV (reference sequence). V lost 1 base, J lost 3 bases, and 13 bases lay in between. The CDR3 region has the DNA TGTGCCAGCAGCTTAGGCGTTGCAGGAGGCTACGAGCAGTACTTC. Protein sequence: CASSLGVAGGYEQYF.

This clonotype was picked up many times. J is TRBJ2-3 and V is TRBV28; D remains ambiguous. V was shortened by 3 bases and J by 2 bases, with 12 bases between the two germline ends. Looked up from germline, CDR1 is MDHEN and CDR2 is SYDVKM. The CDR3 is made up of 15 amino acids. CDR3 loop: CASSFSSASTDTQYF. CDR3 sequence (DNA): TGTGCCAGCAGTTTTAGCAGCGCATCCACAGATACGCAGTATTTT. Drawing the rest from reference TRBV28 and TRBJ2-3, the complete variable domain is DVKVTQSSRYLVKRTGEKVFLECVQDMDHENMFWYRQDPGLGLRLIYFSYDVKMKEKGDIPEGYSVSREKKERFSLILESASTNQTSMYLCASSFSSASTDTQYFGPGTRLTVL.

This clonotype was seen many times. The chain carries TRBV4-1 and TRBJ2-5; 9 bases are a match to TRBD2. The germline gives CDR1 MGHRA, CDR2 YSYEKL. With 2 bases clipped from V and 1 base from J, the junction kept 5 bases outside the gene matches. The CDR3 consists of 16 residues. For the CDR3, the DNA is TGCGCCAGCAGCCAATCGAGCGGGAGGCCCCAAGAGACCCAGTACTTC. It specifies CASSQSSGRPQETQYF.

This clonotype was seen ten or more times. V is TRBV6-2 or TRBV6-3 and J is TRBJ2-7; tentative D call: TRBD2 (5 bases). Germline V gene sequence: CDR1 MNHEY, CDR2 SVGEGT. The CDR3 spans 15 residues. V lost 2 bases, J lost 2 bases, and 13 bases lay in between. This CDR3 reads CASSYGTGWTYEQYF. The CDR3 DNA reads TGTGCCAGCAGTTACGGTACGGGATGGACCTACGAGCAGTACTTC.

This clonotype was counted a few times. V is TRBV5-1 and J is TRBJ2-2, with a possible D match to TRBD2 (5 bases). The CDR3 is 17 residues long. Trimming shortened V by 4 bases and J by 1 base, and 17 bases separated the two germline ends. The germline V gene encodes CDR1 SGHRS and CDR2 YFSETQ. In nucleotides, the CDR3 is TGCGCCAGCAGCCGGTCCCCAGCGGACCTGAACACCGGGGAGCTGTTTTTT. Translation gives CASSRSPADLNTGELFF.

With regard to this clonotype: A much larger clone lies a single base off, so this may be a read error. The chain links TRBV6-1 to TRBJ2-6; D is uncertain. This CDR3 contains 14 residues. CDR1 and CDR2 (germline): MNHNS, SASEGT. Deletions cut 6 bases from V and 2 bases from J, with 8 bases between. The DNA of the CDR3 is TGTGCCAGCAGACCGGTACCTGGGGCCAACGTCCTGACTTTC. Translated, it gives CASRPVPGANVLTF.

The genes are TRBV28 and TRBJ2-1; TRBD2 matches 12 bases. Germline values: CDR1 MDHEN, CDR2 SYDVKM. Trimming at V came to 7 bases and at J to 5 bases, leaving 15 bases not matched to a gene. The CDR3 runs 18 residues. CDR3 nucleotides: TGTGCCAGCAACCCAACGGTGAGGACTAGCGGGGCGGACAATGAGCAGTTCTTC. Residues: CASNPTVRTSGADNEQFF.

The count of this clonotype is one. With a much larger clone just one base away, this may be a read error. This sequence joins TRBV24-1 and TRBJ2-1; 8 bases map to TRBD2. CDR3 length equals 18 residues. Germline CDR1 is KGHDR and CDR2 is SFDVKD. This CDR3 is CATSAWGPSGYSYNEQLF. In DNA, the CDR3 is TGTGCCACCAGTGCCTGGGGGCCTAGCGGGTACTCCTACAATGAGCAGCTCTTC.

Of note for this clonotype: A read error may explain this, as a much larger clone is one base away. This chain links TRBV7-8 with TRBJ2-7; TRBD2 might be the D (6 bases). Germline values: CDR1 SGHVS, CDR2 FQNEAQ. The CDR3 extends over 13 amino acids. The CDR3 DNA sequence: TGTACCAGCAGCTTAGCGGCCTCCTACGAGCAGTACTTC. It codes for CTSSLAASYEQYF.

This clonotype was seen ten or more times. The genes are TRBV20-1 and TRBJ2-1, with 8 bases that match TRBD2. The germline CDR1 and CDR2 sequences are DFQATT and SNEGSKA (reference sequence). After removal of 6 bases from V and 4 bases from J, the junction contained 8 bases not matched to a gene. CDR3 length equals 14 residues. CDR3 in DNA: TGCAGTGCGGTCCTACTAGCGGCATACAATGAGCAGTTCTTC. This sequence encodes CSAVLLAAYNEQFF.

The table lists this clonotype with many counts. The chain combines TRBV7-3 with TRBJ1-1, with D maybe TRBD1 (5 bases). The CDR3 extends over 14 amino acids. Trimming left V 2 bases short and J 4 bases short, with 11 bases between. CDR1 and CDR2 from the germline V gene are SGHTA and FQGTGA. DNA for the CDR3: TGTGCCAGCAGCTTACAGGGTGAGAGCACTGAAGCTTTCTTT. Translating gives CASSLQGESTEAFF.

This clonotype was found many times. V and J are TRBV28 and TRBJ2-7; TRBD1 matches at 9 bases. From germline, CDR1 is MDHEN and CDR2 SYDVKM. The CDR3 runs to 14 residues. V shed 3 bases, J shed 4 bases, and the junction held 4 bases outside the gene matches. Here the CDR3 DNA reads TGTGCCAGCAGTTTGGACGGACAGGGGTACGAGCAGTACTTC. This encodes CASSLDGQGYEQYF.

This clonotype showed up many times. The chain recombines TRBV30 with TRBJ1-1, with 9 bases identical to TRBD1. CDR1 and CDR2 from the germline V gene are GTSNPN and SVGIG (reference sequence). V was pared by 2 bases and J by 5 bases, with 6 bases of the junction left unmatched. The CDR3 covers 14 residues. The CDR3 reads CAWSLTGGATEAFF. The DNA for the CDR3 is TGTGCCTGGAGTCTCACAGGGGGCGCGACTGAAGCTTTCTTT.

The chain joins TRBV11-2 to TRBJ2-7; TRBD1 might be the D (6 bases). The germline V gene has CDR1 SGHAT and CDR2 FQNNGV. This CDR3 has 13 residues. V lost 4 bases, J lost 7 bases, and 14 bases lay in between. The CDR3 loop reads CASSWHRDEEQYF. CDR3 DNA: TGTGCCAGCAGCTGGCACAGGGACGAAGAGCAGTACTTC.

This clonotype has ten or more counts. The rearrangement links TRBV12-3 or TRBV12-4 to TRBJ1-3; D is uncertain. This CDR3 comprises 14 residues. The germline V and J ends were trimmed by 6 bases and 0 bases, with 9 bases remaining between them. The CDR3 DNA reads as TGTGCCAGCAGCCTATCCCTCTCTGGAAACACCATATATTTT. Its translation: CASSLSLSGNTIYF.

This clonotype was recorded at least ten times. The V gene is TRBV19, the J gene TRBJ1-1; a possible D gene is TRBD1 (6 bases). Trimming left V 6 bases short and J 1 base short, with 9 bases between. Germline loops: CDR1 LNHDA, CDR2 SQIVND (reference sequence). This CDR3 is built from 13 residues. CDR3 bases: TGTGCCAGTAGGACAGGAGGGAACACTGAAGCTTTCTTT. Protein: CASRTGGNTEAFF.

This clonotype appeared many times. Sequence at one end of the junction differs from germline and may be a read error. The V and J genes are TRBV18 and TRBJ1-1; 7 bases fit TRBD1. CDR3 size: 13 residues. The germline V gene has CDR1 KGHSH and CDR2 LQKENI. The CDR3 DNA follows: TGTGCCAACTCACGTTCCTCGGGACAGGAAGCTTTCTTT. It specifies CANSRSSGQEAFF.

In its sample, this clonotype was seen many times. This chain links TRBV28 with TRBJ2-6; D is uncertain. CDR1 MDHEN and CDR2 SYDVKM come from the germline V gene. V dropped 5 bases and J dropped 4 bases, with 9 bases sitting between them. This CDR3 spans 14 amino acids. The CDR3 DNA reads TGTGCCAGCAGTCCCACATGGGGGGCCAACGTCCTGACTTTC. Its protein is CASSPTWGANVLTF.

In this sample, this clonotype turned up many times. This chain joins TRBV5-1 and TRBJ1-2; D remains ambiguous. Trimming shortened V by 4 bases and J by 7 bases, and 14 bases separated the two germline ends. The CDR3 consists of 13 residues. Germline assignment: CDR1 SGHRS and CDR2 YFSETQ. The CDR3: CASSQERGFGYTF. The CDR3 region has the DNA TGCGCCAGCAGCCAGGAACGAGGGTTTGGCTACACCTTC. The variable domain in full, completed from reference TRBV5-1 and TRBJ1-2, reads KAGVTQTPRYLIKTRGQQVTLSCSPISGHRSVSWYQQTPGQGLQFLFEYFSETQRNKGNFPGRFSGRQFSNSRSEMNVSTLELGDSALYLCASSQERGFGYTFGSGTRLTVV.

This clonotype appeared many times. V gene TRBV6-1 combines with J gene TRBJ2-7; 7 nucleotides align to TRBD1. V trimming: 5 bases; J trimming: 0 bases; junction bases outside the gene matches: 4. The CDR3 runs 14 residues. CDR1 is MNHNS, CDR2 SASEGT, per germline. In DNA form, the CDR3 reads TGTGCCAGCAGTTCCAGACAGGGCTCCTACGAGCAGTACTTC. This gives the protein CASSSRQGSYEQYF.

This clonotype showed up just a few times. V gene TRBV18 combines with J gene TRBJ1-1; the match to TRBD1 covers 7 bases. This CDR3 spans 12 amino acids. The germline gives CDR1 KGHSH, CDR2 LQKENI. V shed 7 bases, J shed 7 bases, and the junction held 6 bases outside the gene matches. The CDR3 bases are TGTGCCAGCTTCAGGGGGGGGATTGAAGCTTTCTTT. Its protein product is CASFRGGIEAFF.

This clonotype was seen ten or more times. The chain carries TRBV6-1 and TRBJ2-1; D is possibly TRBD2 (6 bases). CDR3 size: 15 residues. V lost 6 bases, J lost 3 bases, and 15 bases lay in between. Germline V CDR1 and CDR2: MNHNS, SASEGT. The CDR3, as DNA: TGTGCCAGCAGCCCCACGGTAGCGGTCTACAATGAGCAGTTCTTC. The encoded protein is CASSPTVAVYNEQFF.

This clonotype was seen at least ten times. The chain carries TRBV18 and TRBJ1-1; D is uncertain. V dropped 1 base and J dropped 0 bases, with 9 bases sitting between them. The CDR3 contains 15 residues. Per germline, CDR1 KGHSH and CDR2 LQKENI. The CDR3 reads CASSPQKEVNTEAFF. The CDR3 DNA follows: TGTGCCAGCTCACCACAAAAGGAGGTGAACACTGAAGCTTTCTTT.

There are many counts of this clonotype. The chain combines TRBV5-1 with TRBJ2-7; TRBD2 matches 11 bases. CDR1 and CDR2 (germline): SGHRS, YFSETQ. Trimming removed 3 bases from V and 5 bases from J; junction bases left unmatched: 4. CDR3 size: 14 residues. In DNA form, the CDR3 reads TGCGCCAGCAGCTCGACTAGCGGGGTTGACGAGCAGTACTTC. This translates into CASSSTSGVDEQYF.